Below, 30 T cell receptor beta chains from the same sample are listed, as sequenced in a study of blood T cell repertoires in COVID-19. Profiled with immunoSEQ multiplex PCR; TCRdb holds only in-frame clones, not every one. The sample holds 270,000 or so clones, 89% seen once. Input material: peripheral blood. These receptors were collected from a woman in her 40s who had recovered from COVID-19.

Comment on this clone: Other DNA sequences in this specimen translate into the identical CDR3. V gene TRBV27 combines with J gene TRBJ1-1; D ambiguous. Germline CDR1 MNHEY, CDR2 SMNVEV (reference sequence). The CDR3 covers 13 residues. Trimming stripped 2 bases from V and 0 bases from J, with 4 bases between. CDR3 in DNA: TGTGCCAGCAGTTTAACGGTGAACACTGAAGCTTTCTTT. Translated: CASSLTVNTEAFF.

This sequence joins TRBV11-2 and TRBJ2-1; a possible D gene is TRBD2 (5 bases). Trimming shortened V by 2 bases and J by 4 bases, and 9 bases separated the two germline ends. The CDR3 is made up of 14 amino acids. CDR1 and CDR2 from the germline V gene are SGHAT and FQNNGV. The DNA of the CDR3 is TGTGCCAGCAGCTTAATGGAGGTATACAATGAGCAGTTCTTC. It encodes CASSLMEVYNEQFF.

The CDR3 DNA follows: TGTGCCAGCAGCTCGGTCTACCAGGCAGATACGCAGTATTTT. Its protein product is CASSSVYQADTQYF. The rearrangement links TRBV7-3 to TRBJ2-3; D gene ambiguous. CDR3 length: 14 residues. CDR1 is SGHTA and CDR2 is FQGTGA in the germline V gene. V lost 4 bases to trimming and J lost 4 bases, with 12 bases between them.

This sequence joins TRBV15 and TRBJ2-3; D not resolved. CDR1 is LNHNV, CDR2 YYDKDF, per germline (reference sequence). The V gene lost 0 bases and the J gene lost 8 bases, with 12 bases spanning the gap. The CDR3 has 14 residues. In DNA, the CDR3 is TGTGCCACCAGCAGAGACCCCTCGGTACCTACGCAGTATTTT. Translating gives CATSRDPSVPTQYF. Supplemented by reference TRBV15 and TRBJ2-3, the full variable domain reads DAMVIQNPRYQVTQFGKPVTLSCSQTLNHNVMYWYQQKSSQAPKLLFHYYDKDFNNEADTPDNFQSRRPNTSFCFLDIRSPGLGDTAMYLCATSRDPSVPTQYFGPGTRLTVL.

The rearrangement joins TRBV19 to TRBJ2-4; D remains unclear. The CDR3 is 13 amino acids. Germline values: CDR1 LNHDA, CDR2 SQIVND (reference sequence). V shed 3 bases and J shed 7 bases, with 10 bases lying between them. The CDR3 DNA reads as TGTGCCAGTAGTATTGCACTATCGAACATTCAGTACTTC. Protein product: CASSIALSNIQYF.

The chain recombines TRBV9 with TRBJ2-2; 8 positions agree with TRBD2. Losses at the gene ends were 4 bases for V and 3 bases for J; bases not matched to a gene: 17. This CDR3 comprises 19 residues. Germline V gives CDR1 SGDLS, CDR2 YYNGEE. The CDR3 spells CASSPFSRRGGVDTGELFF. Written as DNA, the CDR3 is TGTGCCAGCAGCCCCTTTTCAAGACGGGGGGGCGTCGACACCGGGGAGCTGTTTTTT.

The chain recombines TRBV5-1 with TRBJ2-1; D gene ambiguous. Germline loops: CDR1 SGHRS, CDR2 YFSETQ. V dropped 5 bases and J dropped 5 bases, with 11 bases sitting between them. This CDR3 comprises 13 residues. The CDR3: CASRPLRDNEQFF. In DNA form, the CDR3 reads TGCGCCAGCAGACCCCTTAGAGACAATGAGCAGTTCTTC.

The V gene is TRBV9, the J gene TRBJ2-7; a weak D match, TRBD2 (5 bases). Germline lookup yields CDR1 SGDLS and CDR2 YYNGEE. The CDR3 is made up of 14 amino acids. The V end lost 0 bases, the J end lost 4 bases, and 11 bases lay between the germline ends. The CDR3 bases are TGTGCCAGCAGCGTAGGAGGGTCTGCTTACGAGCAGTACTTC. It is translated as CASSVGGSAYEQYF.

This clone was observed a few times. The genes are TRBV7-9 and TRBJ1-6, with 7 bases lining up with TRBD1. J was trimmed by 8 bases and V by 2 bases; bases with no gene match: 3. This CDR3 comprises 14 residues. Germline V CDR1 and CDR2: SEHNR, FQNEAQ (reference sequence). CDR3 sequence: CASSLSGQYSPLHF. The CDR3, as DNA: TGTGCCAGCAGCTTATCGGGACAGTATTCACCCCTCCACTTT.

The CDR3 reads CASSVGQVNTEAFF. DNA for the CDR3: TGTGCCAGTAGTGTTGGACAGGTCAACACTGAAGCTTTCTTT. The V call is TRBV19, the J call TRBJ1-1; 7 bases match TRBD1. In germline, CDR1 is LNHDA, CDR2 SQIVND (reference sequence). The junction had 5 bases not matched to a gene; V was cut back by 5 bases and J by 2 bases. This CDR3 is 14 amino acids long.

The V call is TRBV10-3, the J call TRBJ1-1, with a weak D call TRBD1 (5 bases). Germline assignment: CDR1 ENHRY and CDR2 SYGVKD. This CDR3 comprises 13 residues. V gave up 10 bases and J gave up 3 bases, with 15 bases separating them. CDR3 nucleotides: TGTGCCAATCGGGGGGTTCTGGACACTGAAGCTTTCTTT. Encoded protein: CANRGVLDTEAFF.

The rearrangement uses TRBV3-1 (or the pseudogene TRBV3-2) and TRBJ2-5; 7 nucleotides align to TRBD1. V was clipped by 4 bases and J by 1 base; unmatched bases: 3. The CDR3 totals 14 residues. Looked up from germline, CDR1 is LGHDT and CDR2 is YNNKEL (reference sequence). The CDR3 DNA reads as TGTGCCAGCAGCCTGCGACAGGGCCAAGAGACCCAGTACTTC. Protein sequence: CASSLRQGQETQYF.

CDR3 protein: CASSPGTASGNTIYF. In DNA, the CDR3 is TGTGCCAGCAGTCCCGGGACAGCCTCTGGAAACACCATATATTTT. V gene TRBV28 combines with J gene TRBJ1-3; 7 positions agree with TRBD1. J gave up 0 bases and V 5 bases, and 4 bases lay outside the gene matches. This CDR3 comprises 15 residues. The germline gives CDR1 MDHEN, CDR2 SYDVKM.

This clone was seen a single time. The CDR3 coding sequence is TGTGCCAGCTCCAGTCCTGGGGGCGTAACTAATGAAAAACTGTTTTTT. It specifies CASSSPGGVTNEKLFF. The V call is TRBV28, the J call TRBJ1-4, with D maybe TRBD1 (6 bases). Germline-derived CDR1 and CDR2 are MDHEN and SYDVKM. The CDR3 totals 16 residues. The germline V and J ends were trimmed by 8 bases and 1 base, with 17 bases remaining between them.

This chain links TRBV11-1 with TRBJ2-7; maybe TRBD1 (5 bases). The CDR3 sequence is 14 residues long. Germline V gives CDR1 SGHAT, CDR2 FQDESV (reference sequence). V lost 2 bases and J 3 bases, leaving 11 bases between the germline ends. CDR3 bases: TGTGCCAGCAGCTTAAAAGGGGATCTCTACGAGCAGTACTTC. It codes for CASSLKGDLYEQYF.

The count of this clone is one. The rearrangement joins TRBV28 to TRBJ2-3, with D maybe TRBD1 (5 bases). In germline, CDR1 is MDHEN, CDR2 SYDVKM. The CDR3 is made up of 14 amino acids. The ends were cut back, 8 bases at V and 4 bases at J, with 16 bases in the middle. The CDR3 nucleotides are TGTGCCAGCCAGGGTGTCGACTCCCCAGATACGCAGTATTTT. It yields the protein CASQGVDSPDTQYF.

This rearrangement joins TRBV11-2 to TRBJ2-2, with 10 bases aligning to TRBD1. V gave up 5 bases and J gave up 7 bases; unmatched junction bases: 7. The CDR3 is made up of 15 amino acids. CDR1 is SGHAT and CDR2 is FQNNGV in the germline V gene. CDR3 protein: CASSPRTGGYGELFF. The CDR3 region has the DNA TGTGCCAGCAGCCCACGGACAGGGGGTTACGGGGAGCTGTTTTTT.

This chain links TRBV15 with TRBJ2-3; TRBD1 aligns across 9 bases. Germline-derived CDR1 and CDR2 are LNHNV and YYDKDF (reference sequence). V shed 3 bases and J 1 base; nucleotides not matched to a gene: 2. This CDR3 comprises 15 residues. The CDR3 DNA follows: TGTGCCACCAGCAGCAGACAGGGGGGCACAGATACGCAGTATTTT. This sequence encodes CATSSRQGGTDTQYF.

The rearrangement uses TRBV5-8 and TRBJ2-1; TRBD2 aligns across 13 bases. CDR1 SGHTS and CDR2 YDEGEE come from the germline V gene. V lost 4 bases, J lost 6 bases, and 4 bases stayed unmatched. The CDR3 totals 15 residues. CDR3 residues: CASSPGTSGTNEQFF. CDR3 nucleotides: TGTGCCAGCAGCCCCGGGACTAGCGGGACCAATGAGCAGTTCTTC.

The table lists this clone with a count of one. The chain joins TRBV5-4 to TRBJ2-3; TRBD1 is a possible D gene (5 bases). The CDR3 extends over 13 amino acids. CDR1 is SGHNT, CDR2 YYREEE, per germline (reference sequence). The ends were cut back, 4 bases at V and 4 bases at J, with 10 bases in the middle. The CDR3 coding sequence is TGTGCCAGCAGCCAAGGGGTGGCAGATACGCAGTATTTT. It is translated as CASSQGVADTQYF.

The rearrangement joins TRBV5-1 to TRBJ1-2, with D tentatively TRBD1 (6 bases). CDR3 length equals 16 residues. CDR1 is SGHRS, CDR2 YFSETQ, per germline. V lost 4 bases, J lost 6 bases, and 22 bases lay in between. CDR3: CASSPGEGGSRDGYTF. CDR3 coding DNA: TGCGCCAGCAGCCCAGGCGAGGGGGGGAGCCGGGATGGCTACACCTTC.

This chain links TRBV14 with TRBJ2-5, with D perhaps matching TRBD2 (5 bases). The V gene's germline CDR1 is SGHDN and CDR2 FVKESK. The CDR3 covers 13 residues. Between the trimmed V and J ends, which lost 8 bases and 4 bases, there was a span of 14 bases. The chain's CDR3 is CASSGRTRETQYF. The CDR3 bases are TGTGCCAGCTCCGGGCGGACTCGAGAGACCCAGTACTTC.

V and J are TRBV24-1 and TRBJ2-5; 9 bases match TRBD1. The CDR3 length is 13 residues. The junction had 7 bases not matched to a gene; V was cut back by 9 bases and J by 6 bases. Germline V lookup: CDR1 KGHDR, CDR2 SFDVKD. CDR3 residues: CATSGQGIQTQYF. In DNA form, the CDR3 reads TGTGCCACCTCTGGACAGGGGATTCAGACCCAGTACTTC.

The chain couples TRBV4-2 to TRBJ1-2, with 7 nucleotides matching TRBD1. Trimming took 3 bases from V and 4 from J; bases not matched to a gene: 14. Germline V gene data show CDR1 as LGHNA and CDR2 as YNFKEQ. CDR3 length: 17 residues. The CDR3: CASSHATDTGTVYGYTF. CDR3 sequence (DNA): TGTGCCAGCAGCCACGCCACAGATACCGGGACAGTCTATGGCTACACCTTC.

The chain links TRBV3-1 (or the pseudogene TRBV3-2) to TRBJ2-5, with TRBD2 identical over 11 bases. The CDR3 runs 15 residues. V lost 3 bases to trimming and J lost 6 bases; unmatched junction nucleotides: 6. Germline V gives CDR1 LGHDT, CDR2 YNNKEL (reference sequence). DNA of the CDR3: TGTGCCAGCAGCCATCCTAGCGGGGGGCTTAAGACCCAGTACTTC. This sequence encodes CASSHPSGGLKTQYF.

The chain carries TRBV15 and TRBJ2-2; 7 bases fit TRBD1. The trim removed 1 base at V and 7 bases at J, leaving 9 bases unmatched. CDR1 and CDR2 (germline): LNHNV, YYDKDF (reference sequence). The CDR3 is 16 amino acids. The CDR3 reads CATSRGRITGVGELFF. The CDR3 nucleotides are TGTGCCACCAGCAGAGGACGTATTACAGGGGTCGGGGAGCTGTTTTTT.

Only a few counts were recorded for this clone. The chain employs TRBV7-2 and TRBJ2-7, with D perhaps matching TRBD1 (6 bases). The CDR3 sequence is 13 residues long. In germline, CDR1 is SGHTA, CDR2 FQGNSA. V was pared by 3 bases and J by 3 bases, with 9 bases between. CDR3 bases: TGTGCCAGCAGCTTTCTACAGGGCTACGAGCAGTACTTC. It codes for CASSFLQGYEQYF.

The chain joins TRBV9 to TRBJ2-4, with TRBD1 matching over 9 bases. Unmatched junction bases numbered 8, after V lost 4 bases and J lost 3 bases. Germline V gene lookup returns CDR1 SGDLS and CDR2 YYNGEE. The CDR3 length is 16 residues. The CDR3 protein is CASSTGQGVDKNIQYF. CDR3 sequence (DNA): TGTGCCAGCAGCACGGGACAGGGCGTTGACAAAAACATTCAGTACTTC.

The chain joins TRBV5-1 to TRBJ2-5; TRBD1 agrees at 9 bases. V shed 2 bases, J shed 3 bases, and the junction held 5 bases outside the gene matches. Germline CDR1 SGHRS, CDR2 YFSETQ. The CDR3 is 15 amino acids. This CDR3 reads CASSLADRGEETQYF. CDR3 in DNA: TGCGCCAGCAGCTTAGCGGACAGGGGTGAAGAGACCCAGTACTTC.

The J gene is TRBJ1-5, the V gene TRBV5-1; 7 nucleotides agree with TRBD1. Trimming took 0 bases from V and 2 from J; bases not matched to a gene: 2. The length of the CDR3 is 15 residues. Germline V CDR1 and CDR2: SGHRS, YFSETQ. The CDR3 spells CASSLAGQRNQPQHF. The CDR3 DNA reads TGCGCCAGCAGCTTGGCGGGACAGCGCAATCAGCCCCAGCATTTT.